This TCR beta chain was recovered during a study of vaccination and CD4 T cells after COVID-19. Sequencing of cultured CD4+ T cell DNA used the Oncomine TCR Beta short-read assay. Researchers extracted genomic DNA from CD4+ T cells that had been cultured. TCRdb processed the PCR reads anew with MiXCR; each CDR3 protein has one entry. The sample has some 20,000 distinct CDR3 sequences, 43% seen once. The table lists this clonotype with a count of one. Its target is not known. Whole-study findings and limits: When vaccine-specific clones from convalescent patients were examined, 304 of 307 were spike mono-reactive. For convalescent patients, a median 86.3% of reactive clones surfaced exclusively after vaccination.

After removal of 4 bases from V and 0 bases from J, the junction contained 15 bases not matched to a gene. Germline loops: CDR1 KGHDR, CDR2 SFDVKD. The CDR3 loop spans 20 amino acids. Treatment indicated: approximately 9-day PBMC culture with coronavirus spike peptide pools or control peptides (ViraFEST assay). Material: CD4+ T cells from blood, cultured in vitro, obtained after SARS-CoV-2 vaccination. This sequence originates from a human donor who had recovered from COVID-19. The rearrangement links TRBV24-1 to TRBJ2-1; 9 nucleotides align to TRBD1. The CDR3 region is CATSDPSPGTGTSSYNEQFF. The CDR3 region has the DNA TGTGCCACCAGTGACCCTTCCCCCGGGACAGGGACCAGCTCCTACAATGAGCAGTTCTTC.